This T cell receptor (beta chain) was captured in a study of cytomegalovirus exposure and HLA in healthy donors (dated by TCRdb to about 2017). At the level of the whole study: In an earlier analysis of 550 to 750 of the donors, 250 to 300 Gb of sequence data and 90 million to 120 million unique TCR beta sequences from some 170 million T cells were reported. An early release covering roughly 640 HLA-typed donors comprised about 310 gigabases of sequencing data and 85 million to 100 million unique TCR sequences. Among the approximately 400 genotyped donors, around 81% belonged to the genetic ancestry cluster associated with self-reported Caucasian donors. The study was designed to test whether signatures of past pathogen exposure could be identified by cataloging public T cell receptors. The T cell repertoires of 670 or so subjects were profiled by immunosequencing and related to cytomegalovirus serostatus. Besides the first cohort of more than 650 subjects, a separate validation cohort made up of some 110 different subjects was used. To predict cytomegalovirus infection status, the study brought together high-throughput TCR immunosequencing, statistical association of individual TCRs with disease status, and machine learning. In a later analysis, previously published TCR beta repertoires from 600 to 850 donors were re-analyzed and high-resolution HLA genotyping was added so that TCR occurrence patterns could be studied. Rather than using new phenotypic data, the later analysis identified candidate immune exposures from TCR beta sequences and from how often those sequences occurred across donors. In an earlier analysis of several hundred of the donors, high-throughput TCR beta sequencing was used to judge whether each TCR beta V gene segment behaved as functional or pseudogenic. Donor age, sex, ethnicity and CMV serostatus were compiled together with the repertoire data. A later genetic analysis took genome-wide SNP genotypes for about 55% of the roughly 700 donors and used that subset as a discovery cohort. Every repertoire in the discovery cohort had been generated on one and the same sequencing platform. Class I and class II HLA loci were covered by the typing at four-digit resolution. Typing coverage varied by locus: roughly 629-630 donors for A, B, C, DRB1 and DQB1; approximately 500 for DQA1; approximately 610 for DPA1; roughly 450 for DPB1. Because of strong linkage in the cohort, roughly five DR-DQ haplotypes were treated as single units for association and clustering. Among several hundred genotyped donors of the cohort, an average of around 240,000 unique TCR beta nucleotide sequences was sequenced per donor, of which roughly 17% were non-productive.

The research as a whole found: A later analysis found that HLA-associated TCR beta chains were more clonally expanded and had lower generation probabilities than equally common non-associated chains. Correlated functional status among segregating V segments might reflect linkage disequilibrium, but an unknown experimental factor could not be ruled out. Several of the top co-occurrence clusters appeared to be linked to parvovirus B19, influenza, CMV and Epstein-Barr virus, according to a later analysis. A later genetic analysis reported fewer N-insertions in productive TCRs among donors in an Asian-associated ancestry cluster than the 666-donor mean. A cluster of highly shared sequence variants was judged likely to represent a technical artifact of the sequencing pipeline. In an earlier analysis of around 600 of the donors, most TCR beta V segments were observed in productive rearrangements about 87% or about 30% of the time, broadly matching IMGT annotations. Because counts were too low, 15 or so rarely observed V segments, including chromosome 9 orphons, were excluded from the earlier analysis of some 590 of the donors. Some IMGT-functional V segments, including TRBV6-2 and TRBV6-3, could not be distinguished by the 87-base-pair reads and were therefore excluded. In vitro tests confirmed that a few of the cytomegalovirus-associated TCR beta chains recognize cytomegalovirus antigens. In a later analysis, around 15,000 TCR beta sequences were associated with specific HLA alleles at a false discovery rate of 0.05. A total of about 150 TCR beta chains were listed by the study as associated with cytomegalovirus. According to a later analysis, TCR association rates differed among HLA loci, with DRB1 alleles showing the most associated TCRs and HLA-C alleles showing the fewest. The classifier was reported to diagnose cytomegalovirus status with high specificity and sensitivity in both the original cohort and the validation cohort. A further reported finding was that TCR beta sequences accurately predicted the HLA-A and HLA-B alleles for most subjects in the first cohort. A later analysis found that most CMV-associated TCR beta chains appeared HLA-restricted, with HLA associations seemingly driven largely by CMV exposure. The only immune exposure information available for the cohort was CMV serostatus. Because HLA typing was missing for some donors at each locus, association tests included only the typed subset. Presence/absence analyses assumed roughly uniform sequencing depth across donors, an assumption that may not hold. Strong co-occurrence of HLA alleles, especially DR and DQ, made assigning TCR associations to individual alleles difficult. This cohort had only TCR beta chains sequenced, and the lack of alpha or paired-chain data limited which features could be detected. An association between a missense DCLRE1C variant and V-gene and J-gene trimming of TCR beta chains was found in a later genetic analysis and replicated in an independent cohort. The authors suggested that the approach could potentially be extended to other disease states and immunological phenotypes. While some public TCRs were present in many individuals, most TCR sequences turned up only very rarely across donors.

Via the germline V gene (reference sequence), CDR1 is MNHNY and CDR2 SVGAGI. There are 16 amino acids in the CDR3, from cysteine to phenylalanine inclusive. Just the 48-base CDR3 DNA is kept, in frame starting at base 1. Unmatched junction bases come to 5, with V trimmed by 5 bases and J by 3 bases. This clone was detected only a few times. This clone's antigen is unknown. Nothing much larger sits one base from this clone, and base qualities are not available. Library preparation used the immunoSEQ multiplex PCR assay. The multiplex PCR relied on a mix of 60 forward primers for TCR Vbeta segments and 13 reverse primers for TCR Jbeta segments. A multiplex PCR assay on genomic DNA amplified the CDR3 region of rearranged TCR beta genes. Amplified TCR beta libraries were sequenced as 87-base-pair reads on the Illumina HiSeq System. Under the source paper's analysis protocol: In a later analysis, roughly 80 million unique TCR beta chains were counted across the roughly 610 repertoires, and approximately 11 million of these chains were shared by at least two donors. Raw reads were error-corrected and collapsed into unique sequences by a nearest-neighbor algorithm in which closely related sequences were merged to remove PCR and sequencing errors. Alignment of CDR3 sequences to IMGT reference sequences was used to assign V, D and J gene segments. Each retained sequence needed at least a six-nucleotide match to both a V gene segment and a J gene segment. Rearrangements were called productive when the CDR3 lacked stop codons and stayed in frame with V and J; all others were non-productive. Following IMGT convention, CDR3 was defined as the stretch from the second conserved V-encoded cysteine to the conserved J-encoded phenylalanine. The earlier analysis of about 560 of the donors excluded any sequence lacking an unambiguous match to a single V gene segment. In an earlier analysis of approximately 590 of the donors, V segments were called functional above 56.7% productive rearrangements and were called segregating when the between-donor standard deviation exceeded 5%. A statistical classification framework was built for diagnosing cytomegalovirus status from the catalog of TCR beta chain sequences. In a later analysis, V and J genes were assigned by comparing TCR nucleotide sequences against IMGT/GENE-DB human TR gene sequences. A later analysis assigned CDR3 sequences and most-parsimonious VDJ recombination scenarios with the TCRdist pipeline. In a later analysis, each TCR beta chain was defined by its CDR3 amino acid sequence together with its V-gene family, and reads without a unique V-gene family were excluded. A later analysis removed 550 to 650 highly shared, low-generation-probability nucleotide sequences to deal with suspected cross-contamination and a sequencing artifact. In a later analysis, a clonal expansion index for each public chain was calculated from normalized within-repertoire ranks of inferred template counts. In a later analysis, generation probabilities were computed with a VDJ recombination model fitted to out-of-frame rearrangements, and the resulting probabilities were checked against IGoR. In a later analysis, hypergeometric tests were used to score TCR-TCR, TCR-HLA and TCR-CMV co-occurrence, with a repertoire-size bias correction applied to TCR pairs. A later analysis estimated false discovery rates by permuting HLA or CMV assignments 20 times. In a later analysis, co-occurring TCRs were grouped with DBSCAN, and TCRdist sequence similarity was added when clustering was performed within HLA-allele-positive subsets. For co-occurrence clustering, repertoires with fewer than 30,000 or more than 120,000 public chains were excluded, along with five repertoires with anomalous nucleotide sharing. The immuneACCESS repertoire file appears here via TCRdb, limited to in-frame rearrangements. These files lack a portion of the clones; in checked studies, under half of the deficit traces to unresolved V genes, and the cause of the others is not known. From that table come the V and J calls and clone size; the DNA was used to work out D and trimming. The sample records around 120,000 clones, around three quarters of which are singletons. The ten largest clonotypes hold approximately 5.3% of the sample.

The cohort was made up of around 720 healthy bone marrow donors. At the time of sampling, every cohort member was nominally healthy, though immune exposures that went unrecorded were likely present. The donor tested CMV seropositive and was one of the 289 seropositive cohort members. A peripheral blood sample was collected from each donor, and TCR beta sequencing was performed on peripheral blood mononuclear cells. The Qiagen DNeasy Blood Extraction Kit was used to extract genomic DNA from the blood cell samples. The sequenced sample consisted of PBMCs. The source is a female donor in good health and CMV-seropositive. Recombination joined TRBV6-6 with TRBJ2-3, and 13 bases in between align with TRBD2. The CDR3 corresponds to CASSTRLAGGTDTQYF. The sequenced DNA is TGTGCCAGCAGTACTAGACTAGCGGGAGGTACAGATACGCAGTATTTT.